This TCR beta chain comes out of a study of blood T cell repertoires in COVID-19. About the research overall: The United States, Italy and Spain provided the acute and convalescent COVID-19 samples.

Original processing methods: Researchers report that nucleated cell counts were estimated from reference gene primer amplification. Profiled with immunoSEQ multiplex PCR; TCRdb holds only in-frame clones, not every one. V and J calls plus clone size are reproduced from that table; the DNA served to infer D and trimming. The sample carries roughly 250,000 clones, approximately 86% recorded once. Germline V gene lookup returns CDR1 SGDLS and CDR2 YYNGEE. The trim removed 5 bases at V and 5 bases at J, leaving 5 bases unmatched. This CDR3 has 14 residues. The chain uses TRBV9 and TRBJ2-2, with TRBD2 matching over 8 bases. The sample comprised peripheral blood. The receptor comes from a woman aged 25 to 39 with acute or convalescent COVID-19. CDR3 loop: CASRNSGATGELFF. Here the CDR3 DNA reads TGTGCCAGCAGAAATAGCGGGGCTACCGGGGAGCTGTTTTTT.